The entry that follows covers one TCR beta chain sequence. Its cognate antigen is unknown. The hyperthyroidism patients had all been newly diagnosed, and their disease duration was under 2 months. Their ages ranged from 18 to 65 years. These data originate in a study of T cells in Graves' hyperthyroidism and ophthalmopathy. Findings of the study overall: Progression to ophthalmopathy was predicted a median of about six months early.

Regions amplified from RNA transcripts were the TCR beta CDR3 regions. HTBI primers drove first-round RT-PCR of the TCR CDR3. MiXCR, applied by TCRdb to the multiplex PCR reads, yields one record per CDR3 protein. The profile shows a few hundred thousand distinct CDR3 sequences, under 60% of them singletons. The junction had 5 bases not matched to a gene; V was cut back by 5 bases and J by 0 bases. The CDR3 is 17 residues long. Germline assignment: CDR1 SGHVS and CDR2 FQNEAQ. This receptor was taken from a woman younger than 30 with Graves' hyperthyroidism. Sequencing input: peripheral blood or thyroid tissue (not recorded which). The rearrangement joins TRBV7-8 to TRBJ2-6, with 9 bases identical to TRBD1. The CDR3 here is CASSTDRGTSGANVLTF. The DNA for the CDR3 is TGTGCCAGCAGCACCGACAGGGGGACCTCTGGGGCCAACGTCCTGACTTTC.